Presented here are 18 T cell receptor beta chains from one specimen sequenced in a study of T-cell memory formation after mild COVID-19. TCRdb itself ran the 5' RACE reads through MiXCR, one entry per CDR3 protein. The table records roughly 250,000 distinct CDR3 sequences, roughly 15% of them present only once. The sample comprised PBMCs or a T cell subset sorted from them (not recorded which). The receptors derive from a man aged 18-30 years who had mild COVID-19 (a few samples of this study predate the infection). Cell type and time point are not known.

V gene TRBV12-3 or TRBV12-4 combines with J gene TRBJ2-3; TRBD1 agrees at 12 bases. The CDR3 has 14 residues. Losses at the gene ends were 7 bases for V and 8 bases for J; bases not matched to a gene: 7. The CDR3 DNA is TGTGCCAGCACCCCGGGACAGGGGGCTGGTACGCAGTATTTT. It yields the protein CASTPGQGAGTQYF.

A few counts support this clonotype. The chain carries TRBV7-2 and TRBJ2-5; 7 bases agree with TRBD1. V dropped 4 bases and J dropped 1; count of bases not matched to a gene: 6. Germline V lookup: CDR1 SGHTA, CDR2 FQGNSA. The CDR3 sequence is 15 residues long. CDR3 loop: CASSSGQTIQETQYF. The CDR3 DNA is TGTGCCAGCAGCTCGGGACAGACGATCCAAGAGACCCAGTACTTC.

This clonotype has just a few counts. The chain links TRBV5-5 to TRBJ2-1; D not certain. The CDR3 extends over 14 amino acids. Trimming cost V 1 base and J 10 bases, with 15 bases left between them. The germline CDR1 and CDR2 sequences are SGHKS and YYEKEE (reference sequence). This CDR3 reads CASSLHPEPREQFF. CDR3 DNA sequence: TGTGCCAGCAGCTTGCACCCGGAACCTAGGGAGCAGTTCTTC.

The DNA of the CDR3 is TGCGCCAGCAGCTTCCCCGTGGGGAACGTACTCGCCGATACGCAGTATTTT. Amino acids: CASSFPVGNVLADTQYF. The chain carries TRBV5-1 and TRBJ2-3, with D unclear. Between the trimmed V and J ends, which lost 2 bases and 6 bases, there was a span of 22 bases. This CDR3 has 17 residues. Germline V gene lookup returns CDR1 SGHRS and CDR2 YFSETQ. Using reference TRBV5-1 and TRBJ2-3 for the parts outside the CDR3, the full variable domain is KAGVTQTPRYLIKTRGQQVTLSCSPISGHRSVSWYQQTPGQGLQFLFEYFSETQRNKGNFPGRFSGRQFSNSRSEMNVSTLELGDSALYLCASSFPVGNVLADTQYFGPGTRLTVL.

This rearrangement joins TRBV7-2 to TRBJ2-3; TRBD1 aligns across 9 bases. V shed 1 base and J 5 bases; nucleotides not matched to a gene: 4. CDR1 SGHTA and CDR2 FQGNSA come from the germline V gene. CDR3 length equals 15 residues. CDR3 nucleotide sequence: TGTGCCAGCAGCTTAGAGCACAGGGGGCAAGATACGCAGTATTTT. It encodes CASSLEHRGQDTQYF.

This clonotype was detected many times. The gene calls are TRBV20-1 and TRBJ1-4, with D perhaps TRBD1 (5 bases). This CDR3 contains 11 residues. Trimming took 5 bases from V and 8 from J, leaving 9 bases between them. Per the germline V gene, CDR1 is DFQATT and CDR2 is SNEGSKA (reference sequence). The CDR3 DNA reads TGCAGTGCTGCCCGGGGGGAAAAACTGTTTTTT. As protein: CSAARGEKLFF.

The sample holds a few counts of this clonotype. The V gene is TRBV2, the J gene TRBJ1-2; D remains unclear. The CDR3 loop spans 15 amino acids. Looked up from germline, CDR1 is SNHLY and CDR2 is FYNNEI. Deletions cut 0 bases from V and 8 bases from J, with 16 bases between. In DNA form, the CDR3 reads TGTGCCAGCAGTGAAGCGCTTCGTAGTACTCTCGGCTACACCTTC. This encodes CASSEALRSTLGYTF.

The chain combines TRBV2 with TRBJ2-1; D is unclear. Between the trimmed V and J ends, which lost 5 bases and 6 bases, there was a span of 14 bases. Germline CDR1 and CDR2: SNHLY and FYNNEI. This CDR3 region has 14 residues. CDR3 in amino acids: CASSISGYLNEQFF. The CDR3 region has the DNA TGTGCCAGCAGTATCAGTGGCTACCTCAATGAGCAGTTCTTC.

This chain joins TRBV29-1 and TRBJ1-2; 7 nucleotides match TRBD1. Germline V gives CDR1 SQVTM, CDR2 ANQGSEA. This CDR3 has 12 amino acids. Germline trimming cut 8 bases from V and 6 bases from J; bases unmatched to any gene: 9. The DNA for the CDR3 is TGCAGCTTGTACAGGGGAGAGGATGGCTACACCTTC. Translation: CSLYRGEDGYTF. The variable domain in full, with the rest retrieved from reference TRBV29-1 and TRBJ1-2, is SAVISQKPSRDICQRGTSLTIQCQVDSQVTMMFWYRQQPGQSLTLIATANQGSEATYESGFVIDKFPISRPNLTFSTLTVSNMSPEDSSIYLCSLYRGEDGYTFGSGTRLTVV.

A few counts support this clonotype. The rearrangement uses TRBV20-1 and TRBJ2-3; TRBD2 matches 7 bases. Per the germline V gene, CDR1 is DFQATT and CDR2 is SNEGSKA (reference sequence). CDR3 length: 14 amino acids. J gave up 4 bases and V 3 bases, and 7 bases lay outside the gene matches. The CDR3 reads CSASETAGADTQYF. CDR3 DNA: TGCAGTGCTAGTGAAACTGCGGGGGCAGATACGCAGTATTTT.

This clonotype was seen a handful of times. The rearrangement joins TRBV5-1 to TRBJ2-3, with 11 bases lining up with TRBD2. In germline, CDR1 is SGHRS, CDR2 YFSETQ. V was clipped by 4 bases and J by 2 bases; unmatched bases: 6. The CDR3 covers 16 residues. The CDR3 sequence is CASSGKLAGATDTQYF. In DNA form, the CDR3 reads TGCGCCAGCAGCGGAAAACTAGCGGGGGCCACAGATACGCAGTATTTT.

This sequence joins TRBV4-3 and TRBJ2-3; 9 positions agree with TRBD2. The CDR3 totals 17 residues. The trim removed 0 bases at V and 4 bases at J, leaving 8 bases unmatched. The germline gives CDR1 LGHNA, CDR2 YSLEER. CDR3 DNA: TGCGCCAGCAGCCAAGATTTTGTAGCGGGGGCGGCAGATACGCAGTATTTT. The encoded protein is CASSQDFVAGAADTQYF.

V usage is TRBV21-1 and J usage is TRBJ2-7; the table's D call, TRBD1, was not checked against the DNA. TRBV21-1 corresponds to a pseudogene. The CDR3 spans 14 residues. The CDR3: CASSKAGTGYEQYV. The CDR3 DNA follows: TGTGCCAGCAGCAAAGCAGGGACGGGATACGAGCAGTACGTC.

The V and J genes are TRBV20-1 and TRBJ1-1; D gene ambiguous. Germline CDR1 is DFQATT and CDR2 is SNEGSKA (reference sequence). The CDR3 extends over 15 amino acids. V lost 0 bases, J lost 3 bases, and 14 bases lay in between. CDR3 sequence: CSARDPQAQDTEAFF. The CDR3 bases are TGCAGTGCTAGAGACCCCCAGGCCCAGGACACTGAAGCTTTCTTT.

This clonotype has ten or more counts. The chain combines TRBV2 with TRBJ2-7; TRBD1 agrees at 7 bases. V was clipped by 5 bases and J by 4 bases; unmatched bases: 2. The CDR3 covers 12 residues. In germline, CDR1 is SNHLY, CDR2 FYNNEI. The CDR3: CASSKTGYEQYF. In DNA, the CDR3 is TGTGCCAGCAGTAAGACAGGGTACGAGCAGTACTTC.

V gene TRBV7-2 combines with J gene TRBJ2-2; 8 bases align to TRBD1. V shed 0 bases, J shed 0 bases, and the junction held 3 bases outside the gene matches. CDR1 SGHTA and CDR2 FQGNSA come from the germline V gene. There are 17 residues in the CDR3. CDR3 sequence: CASSLAPTGANTGELFF. CDR3 sequence (DNA): TGTGCCAGCAGCTTAGCGCCGACAGGGGCGAACACCGGGGAGCTGTTTTTT.

This clonotype was seen a few times. The V gene is TRBV7-2, the J gene TRBJ2-6; D unclear. Germline V gene data show CDR1 as SGHTA and CDR2 as FQGNSA. V was trimmed by 1 base and J by 6 bases, leaving 10 bases between them. This CDR3 is built from 15 residues. The CDR3 here is CASSLGGDKANVLTF. The CDR3 coding sequence is TGTGCCAGCAGCTTAGGTGGGGATAAGGCCAACGTCCTGACTTTC.

This clonotype has only a few counts. This chain uses TRBV7-9 with TRBJ1-2; D is possibly TRBD1 (5 bases). Trimming stripped 0 bases from V and 8 bases from J, with 10 bases between. Germline V CDR1 and CDR2: SEHNR, FQNEAQ (reference sequence). The CDR3 totals 13 residues. The CDR3 bases are TGTGCCAGCAGCTTAGCCAGGGTGGACGGCTACACCTTC. Translation gives CASSLARVDGYTF.